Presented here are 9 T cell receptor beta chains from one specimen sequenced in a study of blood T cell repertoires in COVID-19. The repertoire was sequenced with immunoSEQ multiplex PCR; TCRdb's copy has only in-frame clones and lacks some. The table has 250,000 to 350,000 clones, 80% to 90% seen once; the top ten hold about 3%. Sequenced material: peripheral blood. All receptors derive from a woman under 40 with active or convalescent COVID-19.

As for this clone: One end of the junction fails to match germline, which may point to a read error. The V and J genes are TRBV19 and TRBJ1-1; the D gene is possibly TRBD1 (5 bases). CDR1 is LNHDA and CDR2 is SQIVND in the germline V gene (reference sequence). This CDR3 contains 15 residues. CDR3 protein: CASTRGGNMNIEAFF. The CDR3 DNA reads TGTGCCAGTACCCGCGGGGGGAACATGAACATTGAAGCTTTCTTT.

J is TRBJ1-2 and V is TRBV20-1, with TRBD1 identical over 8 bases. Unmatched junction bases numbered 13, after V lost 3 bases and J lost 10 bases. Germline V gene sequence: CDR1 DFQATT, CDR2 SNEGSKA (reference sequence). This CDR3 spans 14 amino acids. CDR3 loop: CSASPRGPAQIYTF. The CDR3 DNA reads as TGCAGTGCTAGTCCCAGGGGGCCAGCCCAGATCTACACCTTC.

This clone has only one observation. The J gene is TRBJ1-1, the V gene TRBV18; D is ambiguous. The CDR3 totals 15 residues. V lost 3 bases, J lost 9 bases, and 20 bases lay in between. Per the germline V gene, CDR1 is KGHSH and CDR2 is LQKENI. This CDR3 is CASSPSWSGDSKAFF. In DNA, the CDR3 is TGTGCCAGCTCACCCTCCTGGTCCGGAGATTCTAAAGCTTTCTTT.

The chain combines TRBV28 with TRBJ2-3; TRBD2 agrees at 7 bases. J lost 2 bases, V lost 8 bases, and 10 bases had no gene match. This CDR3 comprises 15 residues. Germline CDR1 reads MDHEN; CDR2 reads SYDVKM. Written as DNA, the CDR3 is TGTGCCAGCGGCACCGGGGGGATACCCACAGATACGCAGTATTTT. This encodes CASGTGGIPTDTQYF.

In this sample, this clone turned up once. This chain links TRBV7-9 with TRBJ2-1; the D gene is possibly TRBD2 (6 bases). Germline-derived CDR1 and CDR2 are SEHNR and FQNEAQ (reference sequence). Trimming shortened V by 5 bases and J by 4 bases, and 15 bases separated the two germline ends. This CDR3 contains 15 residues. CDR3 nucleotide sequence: TGTGCCAGCAGCACTGGCCGGGACTTTTACAATGAGCAGTTCTTC. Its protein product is CASSTGRDFYNEQFF.

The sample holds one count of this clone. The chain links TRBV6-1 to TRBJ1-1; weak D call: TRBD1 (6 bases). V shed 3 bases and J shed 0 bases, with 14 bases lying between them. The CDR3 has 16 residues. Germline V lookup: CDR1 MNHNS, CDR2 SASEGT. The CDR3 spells CASSEFGGWVNTEAFF. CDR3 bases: TGTGCCAGCAGTGAGTTTGGGGGCTGGGTGAACACTGAAGCTTTCTTT.

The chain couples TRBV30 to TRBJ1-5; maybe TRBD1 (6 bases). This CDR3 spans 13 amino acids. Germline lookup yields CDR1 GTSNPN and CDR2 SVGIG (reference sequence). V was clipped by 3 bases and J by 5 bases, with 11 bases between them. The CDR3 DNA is TGTGCCTGGAGAGGGGGGGCGGATCAGCCCCAGCATTTT. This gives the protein CAWRGGADQPQHF.

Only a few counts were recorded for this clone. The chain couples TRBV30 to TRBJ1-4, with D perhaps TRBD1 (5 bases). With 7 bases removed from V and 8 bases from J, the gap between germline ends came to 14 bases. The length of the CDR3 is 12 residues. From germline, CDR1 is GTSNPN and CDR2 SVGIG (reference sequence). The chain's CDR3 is CALQVLREKLFF. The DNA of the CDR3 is TGTGCCTTACAGGTATTGAGGGAAAAACTGTTTTTT.

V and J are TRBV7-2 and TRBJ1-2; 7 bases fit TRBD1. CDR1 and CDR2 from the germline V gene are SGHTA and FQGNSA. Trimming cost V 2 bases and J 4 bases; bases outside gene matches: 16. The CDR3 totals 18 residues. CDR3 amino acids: CASSLYLSMVAGGYGYTF. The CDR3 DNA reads TGTGCCAGCAGCTTATATTTATCGATGGTGGCAGGGGGCTATGGCTACACCTTC.